The 26 T cell receptor beta chains listed next were all sequenced from one sample in a study of T cell repertoires in cytomegalovirus infection. Their specific antigens are unknown. MiXCR, applied by TCRdb to the reads, yields one record per CDR3 protein. This table has about 900,000 distinct CDR3 sequences, roughly 30% appearing once. The sample here was cultured CD8+ T cells from PBMCs, taken from culture after CMV antigen stimulation. All receptors come from a human donor in good health (CMV status not recorded). Some clones in this sample may be carry-over from other donors' samples.

This clonotype has ten or more counts. This chain connects TRBV7-6 to TRBJ2-3; maybe TRBD1 (6 bases). This CDR3 is 13 amino acids long. Trimming removed 5 bases from V and 3 bases from J, with 9 bases in between. Germline assignment: CDR1 SGHVS and CDR2 FNYEAQ. The CDR3: CASSTTGTDTQYF. In nucleotides, the CDR3 is TGTGCCAGCAGCACAACAGGGACAGATACGCAGTATTTT.

The sample holds a few counts of this clonotype. The chain has TRBV4-1 and TRBJ2-6, with TRBD1 as a possible D gene (5 bases). CDR1 is MGHRA, CDR2 YSYEKL, per germline. The CDR3 runs 16 residues. The V gene lost 1 base and the J gene lost 2 bases, with 9 bases spanning the gap. This CDR3 is CASSQGQGAGANVLTF. The CDR3 DNA reads as TGCGCCAGCAGCCAAGGGCAGGGCGCTGGGGCCAACGTCCTGACTTTC.

The chain recombines TRBV20-1 with TRBJ1-2, with D uncertain. CDR1 is DFQATT, CDR2 SNEGSKA, per germline (reference sequence). This CDR3 has 13 residues. The CDR3 nucleotides are TGCAACTTATGGGTTCGGCAGGAGGGCGGCTACACCTTC. This encodes CNLWVRQEGGYTF.

The chain carries TRBV20-1 and TRBJ2-7; 9 bases map to TRBD1. The CDR3 totals 15 residues. Trimming cost V 3 bases and J 9 bases; bases outside gene matches: 15. From germline, CDR1 is DFQATT and CDR2 SNEGSKA (reference sequence). The CDR3 DNA sequence: TGCAGTGCTAGGGACCGGGACAGGGTATCCCACGGGCAGTACTTC. The encoded protein is CSARDRDRVSHGQYF.

This clonotype was counted between two and nine times. The chain uses TRBV6-2 or TRBV6-3 and TRBJ1-5; D uncertain. Trimming took 0 bases from V and 2 from J, leaving 8 bases between them. The CDR3 runs to 15 residues. Germline V gives CDR1 MNHEY, CDR2 SVGEGT. CDR3: CASSYSALGNQPQHF. The CDR3 nucleotides are TGTGCCAGCAGTTACTCTGCCCTAGGCAATCAGCCCCAGCATTTT.

This clonotype was picked up one time. The V and J genes are TRBV4-3 and TRBJ1-1, with TRBD1 as a possible D gene (6 bases). The CDR3 has 15 amino acids. Germline V lookup: CDR1 LGHNA, CDR2 YSLEER. Trimming left V 4 bases short and J 1 base short, with 13 bases between. CDR3 region: CASSPTAGANTEAFF. The DNA of the CDR3 is TGCGCCAGCAGCCCCACGGCAGGGGCGAACACTGAAGCTTTCTTT.

This clonotype was seen repeatedly, ten times or more. The chain combines TRBV6-1 with TRBJ2-7; 7 nucleotides align to TRBD1. The CDR3 extends over 14 amino acids. V lost 7 bases to trimming and J lost 1 base; unmatched junction nucleotides: 7. Looked up from germline, CDR1 is MNHNS and CDR2 is SASEGT. CDR3 DNA: TGTGCCAGCACTCCGGGACAGTGGTCCTACGAGCAGTACGTC. Translating gives CASTPGQWSYEQYV.

The chain links TRBV7-6 to TRBJ2-1; TRBD1 matches at 7 bases. The length of the CDR3 is 18 residues. Trimming cost V 4 bases and J 5 bases; bases outside gene matches: 17. In germline, CDR1 is SGHVS, CDR2 FNYEAQ. CDR3 protein: CASSSDPDRYRKNNEQFF. CDR3 sequence (DNA): TGTGCCAGCAGCTCCGACCCGGACAGGTACAGAAAGAACAATGAGCAGTTCTTC.

The V call is TRBV6-6, the J call TRBJ2-2; D is unresolved. Trimming pared 2 bases from V and 3 bases from J, leaving 22 bases between. The germline gives CDR1 MNHNY, CDR2 SVGAGI (reference sequence). The CDR3 runs to 19 residues. CDR3 bases: TGTGCCAGCAGTTACACGACATACCCGGGCCCCACTCACACCGGGGAGCTGTTTTTT. Amino acids: CASSYTTYPGPTHTGELFF.

This chain connects TRBV15 to TRBJ1-5; unclear D gene. Germline V gives CDR1 LNHNV, CDR2 YYDKDF (reference sequence). The CDR3 runs 12 residues. Trimming shortened V by 4 bases and J by 4 bases, and 5 bases separated the two germline ends. CDR3 amino acids: CATSNINQPQHF. Written as DNA, the CDR3 is TGTGCCACCAGCAACATTAATCAGCCCCAGCATTTT.

The chain links TRBV19 to TRBJ2-2; no clear D gene. The CDR3 is 14 residues long. Trimming shortened V by 6 bases and J by 9 bases, and 17 bases separated the two germline ends. The germline V gene has CDR1 LNHDA and CDR2 SQIVND (reference sequence). The CDR3 nucleotides read TGTGCCAGTAGCCAACAAAGGGTTCCTAGGGAGCTGTTTTTT. It codes for CASSQQRVPRELFF.

The genes are TRBV27 and TRBJ1-5; 10 bases fit TRBD1. V lost 0 bases, J lost 4 bases, and 6 bases stayed unmatched. Germline-derived CDR1 and CDR2 are MNHEY and SMNVEV (reference sequence). The CDR3 is 17 amino acids. CDR3 loop: CASSLSMPGQGNQPQHF. Written as DNA, the CDR3 is TGTGCCAGCAGTTTATCTATGCCGGGACAGGGGAATCAGCCCCAGCATTTT.

A few counts support this clonotype. V and J are TRBV24-1 and TRBJ2-3; TRBD1 matches 8 bases. Unmatched junction bases numbered 5, after V lost 9 bases and J lost 1 base. The CDR3 runs to 14 residues. CDR1 KGHDR and CDR2 SFDVKD come from the germline V gene. CDR3 sequence (DNA): TGTGCCACCTGCGGACAGGGCCGCACAGATACGCAGTATTTT. This encodes CATCGQGRTDTQYF.

The chain combines TRBV29-1 with TRBJ1-2; D is uncertain. V was pared by 0 bases and J by 0 bases, with 11 bases between. CDR3 length: 15 residues. Germline assignment: CDR1 SQVTM and CDR2 ANQGSEA. The CDR3 nucleotides are TGCAGCGTTGAAGATTACCCCACAGCTAACTATGGCTACACCTTC. Its protein product is CSVEDYPTANYGYTF.

In its sample, this clonotype was seen a few times. The chain links TRBV4-1 to TRBJ2-5; D may match TRBD1 or TRBD2 (6 bases each). The CDR3 has 17 residues. Germline CDR1 and CDR2: MGHRA and YSYEKL. Between the trimmed V and J ends, which lost 2 bases and 4 bases, there was a span of 20 bases. As DNA, the CDR3 is TGCGCCAGCAGCCAATATTATGGGGGGCCTGCGGCAGAGACCCAGTACTTC. As protein: CASSQYYGGPAAETQYF.

This clonotype was detected only a few times. V usage is TRBV12-3 or TRBV12-4 and J usage is TRBJ2-3; 10 positions match TRBD2. The CDR3 loop spans 19 amino acids. Trimming took 3 bases from V and 0 from J; bases not matched to a gene: 12. The CDR3 DNA follows: TGTGCCAGCAGTTTTGGAGTAGCGGGGGGTTCGCCTAGCACAGATACGCAGTATTTT. Translated: CASSFGVAGGSPSTDTQYF.

In this sample, this clonotype turned up a few times. CDR3 sequence reads: CASSFAGQGNQPQHF. In DNA form, the CDR3 reads TGTGCCAGCAGCTTCGCCGGACAGGGCAATCAGCCCCAGCATTTT. The V and J genes are TRBV7-2 and TRBJ1-5; TRBD1 matches at 7 bases. The CDR3 has 15 amino acids. CDR1 is SGHTA and CDR2 is FQGNSA in the germline V gene. Trimming cost V 3 bases and J 2 bases; bases outside gene matches: 4.

This clonotype has at least ten counts. CDR3 protein: CSARTGAFGNTIYF. Written as DNA, the CDR3 is TGCAGTGCTAGAACAGGGGCCTTTGGAAACACCATATATTTT. V gene TRBV20-1 combines with J gene TRBJ1-3, with 7 bases matching TRBD1. Unmatched junction bases numbered 4, after V lost 2 bases and J lost 3 bases. Germline V gene data show CDR1 as DFQATT and CDR2 as SNEGSKA (reference sequence). The CDR3 contains 14 residues.

The chain recombines TRBV4-2 with TRBJ2-5, with 14 bases aligning to TRBD2. J gave up 2 bases and V 4 bases, and 9 bases lay outside the gene matches. There are 18 residues in the CDR3. Germline V CDR1 and CDR2: LGHNA, YNFKEQ. CDR3 sequence reads: CASSRGLAGVSRQETQYF. In DNA, the CDR3 is TGTGCCAGCAGCCGGGGACTAGCGGGGGTGAGCCGTCAAGAGACCCAGTACTTC.

This clonotype was counted at least ten times. The chain employs TRBV7-6 and TRBJ2-2; D uncertain. V lost 6 bases to trimming and J lost 3 bases, with 8 bases between them. Germline CDR1 is SGHVS and CDR2 is FNYEAQ. CDR3 length: 13 amino acids. The CDR3 sequence: CASSPRYTGELFF. CDR3 in DNA: TGTGCCAGCAGTCCGAGATACACCGGGGAGCTGTTTTTT.

J is TRBJ2-7 and V is TRBV20-1, with 11 bases lining up with TRBD2. J gave up 0 bases and V 0 bases, and 4 bases lay outside the gene matches. The germline CDR1 and CDR2 sequences are DFQATT and SNEGSKA (reference sequence). The CDR3 is 16 amino acids. The CDR3 DNA reads as TGCAGTGCTAGAGATAGTACTAGCGGGGGCTCCTACGAGCAGTACTTC. Translated, it gives CSARDSTSGGSYEQYF.

In its sample, this clonotype was seen a few times. This chain uses TRBV6-1 with TRBJ1-2; the match to TRBD1 covers 7 bases. CDR3 length equals 16 residues. Germline V gives CDR1 MNHNS, CDR2 SASEGT. The junction had 12 bases not matched to a gene; V was cut back by 5 bases and J by 3 bases. The CDR3 DNA reads TGTGCCAGCAGTCCTGCACCACGACAGGGTTACTATGGCTACACCTTC. Translated: CASSPAPRQGYYGYTF.

CDR3 loop: CASMWGALQYF. CDR3 sequence (DNA): TGTGCCAGCATGTGGGGGGCTTTACAGTATTTT. The chain couples TRBV6-1 to TRBJ2-3, with D perhaps given as TRBD1 or TRBD2 (6 bases each). CDR3 length: 11 amino acids. The germline V gene encodes CDR1 MNHNS and CDR2 SASEGT. Trimming took off 7 bases at V and 12 bases at J, with 14 bases between the two ends.

A few counts support this clonotype. The chain has TRBV4-1 and TRBJ1-1; tentatively, D is TRBD1 (6 bases). The length of the CDR3 is 19 residues. The germline CDR1 and CDR2 sequences are MGHRA and YSYEKL. Trimming removed 4 bases from V and 0 bases from J, with 24 bases in between. CDR3 loop: CASSLPGGGPKPMNTEAFF. The CDR3 DNA sequence: TGCGCCAGCAGCCTTCCTGGGGGGGGGCCAAAACCTATGAACACTGAAGCTTTCTTT.

V is TRBV28 and J is TRBJ1-1; D gene uncertain. This CDR3 comprises 15 residues. Deletions cut 3 bases from V and 3 bases from J, with 14 bases between. Looked up from germline, CDR1 is MDHEN and CDR2 is SYDVKM. As DNA, the CDR3 is TGTGCCAGCAGTTTCGGGGAGGTCGTCTACACTGAAGCTTTCTTT. The encoded protein is CASSFGEVVYTEAFF.

The gene calls are TRBV16 and TRBJ1-6; TRBD1 might be the D (6 bases). The CDR3 totals 22 residues. Trimming removed 2 bases at V and 6 bases at J, with 32 bases between. In germline, CDR1 is KGHSY, CDR2 FQNENV. Written as DNA, the CDR3 is TGTGCCAGCAGCCAAATACACTGGGACAACACAAAGCAAACTCGGGGTAATTCACCCCTCCACTTT. This encodes CASSQIHWDNTKQTRGNSPLHF.